This T cell receptor beta chain was documented in a study of CD8 T cells in ankylosing spondylitis (TCRdb year 2017). Regarding the research as a whole: The study set out to find disease-linked TCR variants by profiling T cell receptor beta repertoires in ankylosing spondylitis patients and healthy donors. Peripheral blood was sampled, and synovial fluid was also collected from ankylosing spondylitis patients. In total, the full study cohort was made up of roughly 110 healthy donors and 25 ankylosing spondylitis patients.

Sequenced on an Illumina HiSeq 2500. Quantitative 5'-RACE with molecular barcodes was the method used to prepare the TCR beta libraries. The authors' pipeline ran thus. To identify disease-linked TCR variants, a new computational method was used, one built on a probabilistic model of VDJ rearrangement. TCRdb reran the public reads through fastp at Q25 and MiXCR, keeping productive beta chains. CDR3 protein duplicates are merged, each entry listing the most common genes and DNA. The V and J calls were not made by the authors but by TCRdb's processing. In all, the sample holds roughly 180,000 distinct CDR3 sequences, and roughly 13% of those were seen once. 16% of the sample goes to the ten largest clones. The CDR3 runs 14 amino acids, cysteine and phenylalanine included. The sequence is cut down to CDR3 DNA, 42 bases in frame from base 1. V ends up 3 bases short and J 6 bases short, with an unmatched junction base count of 4. From the germline V gene, CDR1 is SGHTA and CDR2 is FQGNSA.

This clonotype was observed many times. Its antigen remains unidentified. The record has no base qualities; no much larger clone is one base away. The full study reports these points: Blood from ankylosing spondylitis patients appeared to be characterized by a TCR beta motif composed of about eight highly homologous amino acid variants. A CD8+ phenotype was shown by the disease-linked clones, which were found at relatively low frequencies in peripheral blood. Some TCR beta motif variants had previously been reported in synovial fluid and blood of reactive arthritis patients, which suggested common disease-initiation mechanisms. The disease-linked clones were reported as significantly enriched in matched synovial fluid samples from ankylosing spondylitis patients.

This sequence was found in a male donor with ankylosing spondylitis or in good health (not recorded which). This chain joins TRBV7-2 to TRBJ2-4; 8 bases in the middle match TRBD1. Sample: blood, either unsorted or a sorted T cell fraction (not recorded which). The DNA reads as follows: TGTGCCAGCAGCTTTCTGGACAGGGCAAACATTCAGTACTTC. The resulting protein is CASSFLDRANIQYF.